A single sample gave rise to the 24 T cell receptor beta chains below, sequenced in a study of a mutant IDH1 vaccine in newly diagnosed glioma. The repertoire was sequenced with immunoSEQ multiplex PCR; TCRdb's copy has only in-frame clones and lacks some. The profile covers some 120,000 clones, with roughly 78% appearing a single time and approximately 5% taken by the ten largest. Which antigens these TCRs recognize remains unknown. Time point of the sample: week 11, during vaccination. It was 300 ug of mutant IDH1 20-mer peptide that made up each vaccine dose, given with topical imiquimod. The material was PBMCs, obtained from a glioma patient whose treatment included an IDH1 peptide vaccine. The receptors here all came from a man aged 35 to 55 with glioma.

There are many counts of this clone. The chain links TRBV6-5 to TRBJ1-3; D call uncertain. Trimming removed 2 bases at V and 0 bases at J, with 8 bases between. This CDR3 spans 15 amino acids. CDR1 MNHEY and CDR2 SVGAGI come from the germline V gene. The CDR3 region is CASSYHTNSGNTIYF. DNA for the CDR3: TGTGCCAGCAGTTACCACACGAACTCTGGAAACACCATATATTTT.

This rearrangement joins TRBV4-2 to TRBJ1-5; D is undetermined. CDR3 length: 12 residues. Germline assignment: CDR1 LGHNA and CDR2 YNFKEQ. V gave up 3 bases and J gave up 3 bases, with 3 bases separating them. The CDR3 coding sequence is TGTGCCAGCAGCCAGGACAATCAGCCCCAGCATTTT. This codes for CASSQDNQPQHF.

The CDR3 DNA is TGTGCCAGCAGCCCGACGGTGATTATGTTCTCCGAGCAGTACTTC. It translates to CASSPTVIMFSEQYF. The rearrangement joins TRBV28 to TRBJ2-7; D gene ambiguous. V lost 6 bases to trimming and J lost 6 bases, with 21 bases between them. In germline, CDR1 is MDHEN, CDR2 SYDVKM. The CDR3 extends over 15 amino acids.

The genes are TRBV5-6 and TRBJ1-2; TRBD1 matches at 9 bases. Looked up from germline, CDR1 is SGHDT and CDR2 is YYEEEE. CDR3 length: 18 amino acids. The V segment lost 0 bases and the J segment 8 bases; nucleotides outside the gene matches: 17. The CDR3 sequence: CASSLEGSWTGVIGGYTF. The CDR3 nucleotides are TGTGCCAGCAGCTTGGAAGGATCCTGGACAGGGGTAATTGGCGGCTACACCTTC.

The CDR3, as DNA: TGTGCCAGCATGAGTAAGGTGCAGTACTTC. It yields the protein CASMSKVQYF. The rearrangement uses TRBV28 and TRBJ2-7; D remains unclear. The CDR3 covers 10 residues. V lost 7 bases and J 9 bases, leaving 10 bases between the germline ends. Germline loops: CDR1 MDHEN, CDR2 SYDVKM.

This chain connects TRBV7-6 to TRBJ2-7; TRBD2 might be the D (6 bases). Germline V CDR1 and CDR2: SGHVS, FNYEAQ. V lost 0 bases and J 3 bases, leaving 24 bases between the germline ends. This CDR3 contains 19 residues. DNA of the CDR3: TGTGCCAGCAGCTTAGCGGACTCCGTCCCGGGGGAGAAGGTCTACGAGCAGTACTTC. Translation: CASSLADSVPGEKVYEQYF.

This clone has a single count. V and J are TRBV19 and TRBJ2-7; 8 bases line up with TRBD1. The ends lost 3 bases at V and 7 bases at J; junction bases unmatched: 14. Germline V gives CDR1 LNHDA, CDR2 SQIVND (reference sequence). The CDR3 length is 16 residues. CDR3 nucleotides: TGTGCCAGTAGTATGGAGGTTGCGACAGGGGAAGGGGAGCAGTACTTC. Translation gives CASSMEVATGEGEQYF. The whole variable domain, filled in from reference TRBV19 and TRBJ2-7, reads DGGITQSPKYLFRKEGQNVTLSCEQNLNHDAMYWYRQDPGQGLRLIYYSQIVNDFQKGDIAEGYSVSREKKESFPLTVTSAQKNPTAFYLCASSMEVATGEGEQYFGPGTRLTVT.

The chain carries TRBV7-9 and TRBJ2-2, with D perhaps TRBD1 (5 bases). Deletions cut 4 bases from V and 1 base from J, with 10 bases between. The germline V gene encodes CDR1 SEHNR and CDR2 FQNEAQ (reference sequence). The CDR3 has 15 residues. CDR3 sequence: CASSSRQRNTGELFF. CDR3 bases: TGTGCCAGCAGCTCCCGACAGAGGAACACCGGGGAGCTGTTTTTT.

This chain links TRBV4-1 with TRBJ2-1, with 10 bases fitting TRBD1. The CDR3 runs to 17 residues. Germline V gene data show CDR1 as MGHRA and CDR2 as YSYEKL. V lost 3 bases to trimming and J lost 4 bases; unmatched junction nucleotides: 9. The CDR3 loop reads CASSHHLTGGAYNEQFF. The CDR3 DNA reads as TGCGCCAGCAGCCATCATTTGACAGGGGGCGCTTACAATGAGCAGTTCTTC.

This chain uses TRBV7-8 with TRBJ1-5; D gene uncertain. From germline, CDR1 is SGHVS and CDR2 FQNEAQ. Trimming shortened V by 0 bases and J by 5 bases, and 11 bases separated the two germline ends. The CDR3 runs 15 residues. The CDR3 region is CASSLATSRHQPQHF. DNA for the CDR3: TGTGCCAGCAGCTTAGCCACGTCCAGGCATCAGCCCCAGCATTTT.

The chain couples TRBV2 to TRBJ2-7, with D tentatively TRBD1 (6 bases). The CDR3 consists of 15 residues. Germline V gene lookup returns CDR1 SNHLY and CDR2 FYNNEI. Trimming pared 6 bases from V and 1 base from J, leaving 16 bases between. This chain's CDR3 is CASSAGTSPSYEQYF. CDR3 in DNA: TGTGCCAGCAGCGCCGGGACATCTCCTTCCTACGAGCAGTACTTC.

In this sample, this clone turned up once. This chain's CDR3 is CASSQDQGSSYNSPLHF. The CDR3 region has the DNA TGCGCCAGCAGCCAAGACCAGGGAAGCTCCTATAATTCACCCCTCCACTTT. This chain uses TRBV4-3 with TRBJ1-6; D may be TRBD1 (5 bases). CDR1 and CDR2 from the germline V gene are LGHNA and YSLEER. The CDR3 spans 17 residues. V was trimmed by 0 bases and J by 0 bases, leaving 9 bases between them.

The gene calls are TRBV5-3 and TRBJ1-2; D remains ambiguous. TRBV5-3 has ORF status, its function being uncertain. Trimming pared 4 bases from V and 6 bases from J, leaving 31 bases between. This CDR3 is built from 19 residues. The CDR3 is CARSRKRQGRVGGKNGYTF. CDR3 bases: TGTGCCAGAAGCCGGAAAAGGCAAGGCCGGGTCGGAGGGAAAAATGGCTACACCTTC.

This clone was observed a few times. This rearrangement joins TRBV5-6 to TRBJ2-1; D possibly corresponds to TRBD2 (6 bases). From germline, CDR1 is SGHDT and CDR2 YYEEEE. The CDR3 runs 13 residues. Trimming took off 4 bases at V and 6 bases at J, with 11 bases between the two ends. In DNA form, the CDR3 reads TGTGCCAGCAGCAAAACTAGCCCCAATGAGCAGTTCTTC. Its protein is CASSKTSPNEQFF.

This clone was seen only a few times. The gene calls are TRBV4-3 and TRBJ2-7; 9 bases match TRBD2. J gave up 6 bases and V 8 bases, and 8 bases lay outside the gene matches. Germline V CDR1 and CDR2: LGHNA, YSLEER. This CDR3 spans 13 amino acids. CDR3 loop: CASSAGGLGEQYF. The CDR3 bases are TGCGCCAGCTCGGCGGGAGGGCTGGGCGAGCAGTACTTC.

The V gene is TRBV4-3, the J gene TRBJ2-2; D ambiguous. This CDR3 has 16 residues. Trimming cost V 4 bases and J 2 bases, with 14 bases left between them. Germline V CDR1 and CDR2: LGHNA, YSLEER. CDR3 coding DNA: TGCGCCAGCAGCCCACATATGGTTAAAAACACCGGGGAGCTGTTTTTT. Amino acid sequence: CASSPHMVKNTGELFF.

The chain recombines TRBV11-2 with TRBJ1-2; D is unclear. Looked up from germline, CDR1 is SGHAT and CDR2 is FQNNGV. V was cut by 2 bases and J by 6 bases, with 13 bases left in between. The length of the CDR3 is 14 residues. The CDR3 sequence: CASSLLAGTHGYTF. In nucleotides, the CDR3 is TGTGCCAGCAGCTTATTGGCAGGCACCCATGGCTACACCTTC.

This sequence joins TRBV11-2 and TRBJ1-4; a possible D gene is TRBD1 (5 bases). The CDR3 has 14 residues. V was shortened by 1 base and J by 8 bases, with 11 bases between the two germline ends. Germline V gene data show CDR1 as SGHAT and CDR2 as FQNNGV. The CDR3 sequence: CASSLAGGYEKLFF. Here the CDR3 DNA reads TGTGCCAGCAGCTTAGCGGGGGGTTACGAAAAACTGTTTTTT.

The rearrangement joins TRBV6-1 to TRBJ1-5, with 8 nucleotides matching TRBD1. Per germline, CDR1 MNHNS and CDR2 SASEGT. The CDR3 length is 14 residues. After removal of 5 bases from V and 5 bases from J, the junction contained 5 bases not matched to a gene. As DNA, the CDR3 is TGTGCCAGCAGTATACAGGGGGGAGATCAGCCCCAGCATTTT. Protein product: CASSIQGGDQPQHF.

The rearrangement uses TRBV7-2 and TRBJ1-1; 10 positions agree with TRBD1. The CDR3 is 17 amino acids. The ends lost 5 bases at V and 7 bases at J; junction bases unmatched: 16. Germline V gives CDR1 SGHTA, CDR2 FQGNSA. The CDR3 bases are TGTGCCAGCAGCCGCGGACAGGGGGTGTGGGGGACGGATGAAGCTTTCTTT. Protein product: CASSRGQGVWGTDEAFF.

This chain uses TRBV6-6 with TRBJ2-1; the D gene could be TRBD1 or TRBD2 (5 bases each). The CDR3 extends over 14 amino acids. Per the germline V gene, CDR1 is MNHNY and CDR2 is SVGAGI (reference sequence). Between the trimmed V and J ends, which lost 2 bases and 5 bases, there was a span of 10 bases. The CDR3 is CASSYGGSDNEQFF. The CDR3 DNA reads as TGTGCCAGCAGTTACGGGGGATCCGACAATGAGCAGTTCTTC.

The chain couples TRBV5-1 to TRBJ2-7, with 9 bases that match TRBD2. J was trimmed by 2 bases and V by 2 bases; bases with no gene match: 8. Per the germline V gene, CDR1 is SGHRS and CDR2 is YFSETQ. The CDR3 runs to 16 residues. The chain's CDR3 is CASSFLAGPVPYEQYF. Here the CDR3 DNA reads TGCGCCAGCAGCTTCCTAGCGGGGCCAGTACCCTACGAGCAGTACTTC.

The CDR3 loop is CASSVLTGMNTEAFF. The DNA of the CDR3 is TGTGCCAGCAGCGTTTTGACAGGAATGAACACTGAAGCTTTCTTT. The chain has TRBV9 and TRBJ1-1, with D possibly matching TRBD1 (6 bases). V lost 2 bases and J lost 0, with 11 bases in between. The length of the CDR3 is 15 residues. Germline values: CDR1 SGDLS, CDR2 YYNGEE.

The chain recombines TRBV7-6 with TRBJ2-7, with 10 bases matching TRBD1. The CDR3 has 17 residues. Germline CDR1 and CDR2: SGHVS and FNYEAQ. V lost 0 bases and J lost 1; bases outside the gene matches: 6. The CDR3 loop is CASSLAGGQGPSYEQYF. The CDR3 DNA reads TGTGCCAGCAGCTTAGCGGGGGGACAGGGGCCGTCCTACGAGCAGTACTTC.